These 19 T cell receptor beta chains originate from one sample sequenced in a study of T-cell reconstitution after alpha-beta-depleted transplantation in children. The TCRbeta library incorporated unique molecular identifiers. Using its own MiXCR run on the PCR reads, TCRdb lists one record per CDR3 protein. The sample lists 450,000 to 600,000 distinct CDR3 sequences; less than 35% were seen once. This specimen was PBMCs from the stem cell graft donor, taken from the stem cell graft. These TCRs come from a human donor who donated a stem cell graft to a child with aplastic anemia.

This sequence joins TRBV28 and TRBJ2-4; 10 nucleotides agree with TRBD2. Germline V CDR1 and CDR2: MDHEN, SYDVKM. This CDR3 contains 18 residues. Trimming took 1 base from V and 0 from J; bases not matched to a gene: 6. The CDR3 loop reads CASSLYSGRAIAKNIQYF. CDR3 in DNA: TGTGCCAGCAGTTTATACAGCGGGAGGGCCATAGCCAAAAACATTCAGTACTTC.

This clonotype was seen only a few times. The CDR3 sequence: CAISGGGETGEYNEQFF. The CDR3 DNA reads as TGTGCCATCAGTGGTGGAGGAGAGACCGGAGAATACAATGAGCAGTTCTTC. The chain is built from TRBV10-3 and TRBJ2-1, with a possible D match to TRBD2 (5 bases). The germline V gene has CDR1 ENHRY and CDR2 SYGVKD. This CDR3 has 17 amino acids. V lost 4 bases to trimming and J lost 4 bases, with 20 bases between them.

This clonotype was counted at least ten times. This sequence joins TRBV20-1 and TRBJ2-5; TRBD1 aligns across 8 bases. With V trimmed by 5 bases and J by 1 base, 0 bases remained unmatched. Germline V gene sequence: CDR1 DFQATT, CDR2 SNEGSKA (reference sequence). There are 12 residues in the CDR3. The CDR3 DNA reads TGCAGTGCTGACAGGGGCCAAGAGACCCAGTACTTC. Protein product: CSADRGQETQYF.

This clonotype came up a few times. The rearrangement links TRBV29-1 to TRBJ2-7, with D tentatively TRBD1 (5 bases). CDR3 size: 14 residues. CDR1 is SQVTM, CDR2 ANQGSEA, per germline. V gave up 4 bases and J gave up 5 bases, with 18 bases separating them. Written as DNA, the CDR3 is TGCAGCGTTGGAGTAGGGGAAAGATTGGACGAGCAGTACGTC. Amino acid sequence: CSVGVGERLDEQYV.

The table lists this clonotype with a few counts. The gene calls are TRBV6-2 or TRBV6-3 and TRBJ2-3, with 9 bases lining up with TRBD1. Germline-derived CDR1 and CDR2 are MNHEY and SVGEGT. Germline trimming cut 7 bases from V and 6 bases from J; bases unmatched to any gene: 8. The CDR3 runs to 14 residues. In nucleotides, the CDR3 is TGTGCCAGCATTTCGACAGGGGGTTACGATACGCAGTATTTT. Its translation is CASISTGGYDTQYF.

This chain joins TRBV5-1 and TRBJ2-3; D ambiguous. This CDR3 has 15 residues. Deletions cut 2 bases from V and 0 bases from J, with 10 bases between. Germline CDR1 SGHRS, CDR2 YFSETQ. The CDR3 loop is CASSLVTSSTDTQYF. DNA for the CDR3: TGCGCCAGCAGCTTAGTAACGTCTAGCACAGATACGCAGTATTTT. Variable domain in full (rest from reference TRBV5-1 and TRBJ2-3): KAGVTQTPRYLIKTRGQQVTLSCSPISGHRSVSWYQQTPGQGLQFLFEYFSETQRNKGNFPGRFSGRQFSNSRSEMNVSTLELGDSALYLCASSLVTSSTDTQYFGPGTRLTVL.

The J gene is TRBJ1-2, the V gene TRBV7-3; TRBD1 aligns across 8 bases. This CDR3 contains 14 residues. After removal of 4 bases from V and 11 bases from J, the junction contained 12 bases not matched to a gene. Looked up from germline, CDR1 is SGHTA and CDR2 is FQGTGA. CDR3 in DNA: TGTGCCAGCAGCTCCATCCCCGGACAGGGTGGTTACACCTTC. Amino acids: CASSSIPGQGGYTF.

The sample holds a few counts of this clonotype. The chain uses TRBV20-1 and TRBJ2-1, with 7 bases fitting TRBD2. Germline CDR1 is DFQATT and CDR2 is SNEGSKA (reference sequence). The length of the CDR3 is 12 residues. The chain's CDR3 is CSSSGLGNEQFF. The CDR3 DNA sequence: TGCAGCAGTAGCGGGCTTGGCAATGAGCAGTTCTTC.

This sequence joins TRBV7-8 and TRBJ2-1; D remains ambiguous. Germline V CDR1 and CDR2: SGHVS, FQNEAQ. The length of the CDR3 is 15 residues. V dropped 2 bases and J dropped 2 bases, with 10 bases sitting between them. CDR3 nucleotides: TGTGCCAGCAGCTTACTTCTTCTCACCTACAATGAGCAGTTCTTC. Translation gives CASSLLLLTYNEQFF.

The rearrangement links TRBV2 to TRBJ1-4; TRBD1 aligns across 7 bases. After removal of 4 bases from V and 6 bases from J, the junction contained 8 bases not matched to a gene. The CDR3 has 15 amino acids. The germline V gene has CDR1 SNHLY and CDR2 FYNNEI. This chain's CDR3 is CASSGTQGVDEKLFF. The DNA of the CDR3 is TGTGCCAGCAGTGGAACCCAGGGGGTGGATGAAAAACTGTTTTTT.

V usage is TRBV7-9 and J usage is TRBJ2-1; D uncertain. V lost 5 bases, J lost 9 bases, and 11 bases lay in between. The CDR3 totals 12 residues. Germline CDR1 SEHNR, CDR2 FQNEAQ (reference sequence). CDR3 sequence reads: CASSRDTPEQFF. The CDR3 bases are TGTGCCAGCAGCCGTGATACGCCTGAGCAGTTCTTC.

The chain combines TRBV18 with TRBJ1-2; 12 bases fit TRBD1. Germline V CDR1 and CDR2: KGHSH, LQKENI. The CDR3 covers 16 residues. With V trimmed by 6 bases and J by 5 bases, 10 bases remained unmatched. CDR3 sequence (DNA): TGTGCCAGCTCGCCCCCCGGGACAGGGGGCATGTATGGCTACACCTTC. Translation: CASSPPGTGGMYGYTF.

CDR3 amino acids: CASSLDRSPGNTIYF. DNA for the CDR3: TGCGCCAGCAGCTTGGACCGATCCCCTGGAAACACCATATATTTT. This chain links TRBV5-1 with TRBJ1-3; D is uncertain. Germline lookup yields CDR1 SGHRS and CDR2 YFSETQ. The CDR3 consists of 15 residues. Trimming removed 0 bases at V and 2 bases at J, with 9 bases between.

CDR3 sequence: CASSLVAGEGAFF. CDR3 sequence (DNA): TGTGCCAGCAGTTTAGTAGCCGGGGAGGGAGCTTTCTTT. The chain employs TRBV12-3 or TRBV12-4 and TRBJ1-1; D not certain. The CDR3 covers 13 residues. Trimming cost V 1 base and J 10 bases, with 13 bases left between them.

The chain combines TRBV12-3 or TRBV12-4 with TRBJ2-1; 7 bases align to TRBD1. This CDR3 contains 17 residues. V shed 6 bases and J 1 base; nucleotides not matched to a gene: 12. The CDR3 region has the DNA TGTGCCAGCAGCTCTAACATTGGGACAGCGTCCTACAATGAGCAGTTCTTC. Its protein is CASSSNIGTASYNEQFF.

This clonotype was seen only a few times. V is TRBV12-3 or TRBV12-4 and J is TRBJ1-2; TRBD1 aligns across 9 bases. The V gene end was trimmed by 4 bases and the J gene end by 7 bases; junction bases not matched to a gene: 7. The length of the CDR3 is 14 residues. The CDR3 protein is CASSSYRGLSGYTF. CDR3 sequence (DNA): TGTGCCAGCAGTTCTTACAGGGGGCTGAGTGGCTACACCTTC.

The rearrangement uses TRBV27 and TRBJ2-7, with TRBD1 identical over 10 bases. Trimming cost V 2 bases and J 4 bases; bases outside gene matches: 5. The CDR3 has 15 residues. Germline CDR1 and CDR2: MNHEY and SMNVEV (reference sequence). Here the CDR3 reads CASSLLGQGLYEQYF. CDR3 bases: TGTGCCAGCAGTTTACTGGGACAGGGGTTATACGAGCAGTACTTC.

The rearrangement links TRBV30 to TRBJ2-3; 8 bases map to TRBD1. CDR1 GTSNPN and CDR2 SVGIG come from the germline V gene (reference sequence). The CDR3 runs 13 residues. V was pared by 4 bases and J by 2 bases, with 2 bases of the junction left unmatched. The CDR3 nucleotides read TGTGCCTGGAACAGGGGGGCCACAGATACGCAGTATTTT. Amino acids: CAWNRGATDTQYF. Full variable domain (outside the CDR3, taken from reference TRBV30 and TRBJ2-3): SQTIHQWPATLVQPVGSPLSLECTVEGTSNPNLYWYRQAAGRGLQLLFYSVGIGQISSEVPQNLSASRPQDRQFILSSKKLLLSDSGFYLCAWNRGATDTQYFGPGTRLTVL.

This clonotype has more than one count but fewer than ten. J is TRBJ2-1 and V is TRBV7-3; perhaps TRBD2 as D (6 bases). Trimming removed 5 bases at V and 4 bases at J, with 15 bases between. The CDR3 contains 15 residues. CDR1 SGHTA and CDR2 FQGTGA come from the germline V gene. The CDR3 DNA reads TGTGCCAGCAGCCAAGACTCCGGGACTTACAATGAGCAGTTCTTC. This sequence encodes CASSQDSGTYNEQFF.